These T cell receptor beta chains were read from a single sample in a study of blood T cells in healthy people across ages. Using its own MiXCR run on the 5' RACE reads, TCRdb lists one record per CDR3 protein. The sample has about 1.5 million distinct CDR3 sequences; roughly two fifths are singletons. Specimen: blood. These receptors originate from a woman aged 18 to 35 in good health. The CDR3 runs from the conserved cysteine through the conserved F or W. The D gene is left open where the match is weak. Clone size, where shown, is once, few, many, or a class for clones that have expanded.

clone size	D gene	V gene	J gene	CDR3 length	CDR3 DNA	CDR3 protein
-	TRBD1	TRBV6-2/TRBV6-3	TRBJ1-5	16	TGTGCCAGCAGTAGATACGGGACAGGGTTTAATCAGCCCCAGCATTTT	CASSRYGTGFNQPQHF
few	-	TRBV13	TRBJ2-7	14	TGTGCCAGCAGCTTACTTGGGAGATGGTACGAGCAGTACTTC	CASSLLGRWYEQYF
-	TRBD1	TRBV12-3/TRBV12-4	TRBJ1-2	14	TGTGCCAGCACCCCTGGGGCAGGGGGGGGTGGCTACACCTTC	CASTPGAGGGGYTF
few	-	TRBV7-9	TRBJ2-2	14	TGTGCCAGCATCCTGATGGGCGGTTCCGGGGAGCTGTTTTTT	CASILMGGSGELFF
once	-	TRBV7-2	TRBJ2-2	15	TGTGCCAGCAGCTTACAGGGTCGTGCTACCGGGGAGCTGTTTTTT	CASSLQGRATGELFF
-	TRBD1	TRBV6-5	TRBJ2-3	16	TGTGCCAGCACTTTCTCCGAGACAGGGAGCACAGATACGCAGTATTTT	CASTFSETGSTDTQYF
-	-	TRBV30	TRBJ1-1	13	TGTGCCTGGAGTGTAGGGGCGGGGACTGAAGCTTTCTTT	CAWSVGAGTEAFF
many	-	TRBV7-2	TRBJ1-5	13	TGTGCCAGCAGCGCCGAATTCAGTCAGCCCCAGCATTTT	CASSAEFSQPQHF
-	TRBD2	TRBV9	TRBJ2-1	16	TGTGCCAGCAGCACATGGCCGGGACTAGCTAGGGATGAGCAGTTCTTC	CASSTWPGLARDEQFF
-	-	TRBV4-1	TRBJ1-2	15	TGCGCCAGCAGCCAAGATTTGAAGGGGGGCAGAGGCTACACCTTC	CASSQDLKGGRGYTF
-	-	TRBV7-2	TRBJ2-5	14	TGTGCCAGCACGGAGGACATGAATCAAGAGACCCGGTACTTC	CASTEDMNQETRYF
-	-	TRBV7-9	TRBJ2-3	12	TGTGCCAGCAGTTTCACAGATGATACGCAGTATTTT	CASSFTDDTQYF
-	-	TRBV3-1	TRBJ2-4	16	TGTGCCAGCAGCCAAGTGGGGTATCGGGCCAAAAACATTCAGTACTTC	CASSQVGYRAKNIQYF
-	-	TRBV25-1	TRBJ1-2	15	TGTGCCAGCAGTGATGGTCACGGGGTGGCCTATGGCTACACCTTC	CASSDGHGVAYGYTF
once	TRBD1	TRBV20-1	TRBJ2-4	13	TGCAGTGCTAGTGTTTCGGGACAGAACATTCAGTACTTC	CSASVSGQNIQYF
-	-	TRBV6-2/TRBV6-3	TRBJ2-7	17	TGTGCCAGCAAGGGGGCGGGAGTAGAAAGCTCCTACAATGAGCAGTACTTC	CASKGAGVESSYNEQYF
few	-	TRBV7-9	TRBJ2-5	13	TGTGCCAGCAGCACGGTTCAGCAAGAGACCCAGTACTTC	CASSTVQQETQYF
few	TRBD1	TRBV5-1	TRBJ1-4	15	TGCGCCAGCAGCTTTTCCGGGACAGGGGATGAAAAACTGTTTTTT	CASSFSGTGDEKLFF
-	TRBD2	TRBV20-1	TRBJ2-5	12	TGCAGGGCTATCGCGGGAGTACGGGAGCAGTACTTC	CRAIAGVREQYF
-	TRBD1	TRBV20-1	TRBJ1-2	13	TGCACCTCCTGGGACAGAGCTAACTATGGCTACACCTTC	CTSWDRANYGYTF
-	TRBD2	TRBV4-1	TRBJ2-3	16	TGCGCCAGCAGCCAGGGTTGGGGGAGGGGCACAGATACGCAGTATTTT	CASSQGWGRGTDTQYF
-	-	TRBV4-2	TRBJ2-3	15	TGTGCCAGCAGCCAAGGACCGACTAGCACAGATACGCAGTATTTT	CASSQGPTSTDTQYF
-	-	TRBV25-1	TRBJ1-1	13	TGTGCCAGCAGTGAAGCACAGAGCACTGAAGCTTTCTTT	CASSEAQSTEAFF
-	TRBD2	TRBV2	TRBJ2-3	12	TGTGCCAGCGGACTAGTGGTCGAGACGCAGTATTTT	CASGLVVETQYF
few	-	TRBV5-1	TRBJ2-1	14	TGCGCCAGCAGCTTGGGACTACGGGTTAATGAGCAGTTCTTC	CASSLGLRVNEQFF
-	TRBD2	TRBV6-2/TRBV6-3	TRBJ2-1	16	TGTGCCAGCAGTTACTTCGGGACTAGGTCACCCGGGGAGCAGTTCTTC	CASSYFGTRSPGEQFF
few	-	TRBV7-3	TRBJ2-2	13	TGTGCCAGCAGCCCGGACCACCTCGGGGAGCTGTTTTTT	CASSPDHLGELFF
few	-	TRBV9	TRBJ2-2	16	TGTGCCAGCAGCGGATCCGGGACCCTCAACACCGGGGAGCTGTTTTTT	CASSGSGTLNTGELFF
-	TRBD2	TRBV20-1	TRBJ2-7	13	TGCAGTGCTGAGACTAGCAGGTCCTACGAGCAGTACTTC	CSAETSRSYEQYF